These 5 T cell receptor beta chains were sequenced from one sample in a study of CXCR3-negative and CXCR3-positive naive CD8 T cells. General study points: More hydrophobic TRB CDR3s occurred in CXCR3-positive than in CXCR3-negative naive cells.

Their antigens remain unidentified. Through 5' RACE with UMI labels, the TRB cDNA libraries were prepared. TCRdb re-called the 5' RACE reads; every CDR3 protein appears as one record, without DNA. Seen in this sample are under 85,000 distinct CDR3 sequences; the ten most common clones hold 0.62%. Sequences were obtained from naive CXCR3+ CD8+ T cells from blood. The subset: CD45RO-CCR7+CD27+CD95- naive CD8+ T cells expressing CXCR3 (TNR3+). The receptors stem from a human donor in good health. Some clones in this sample may be carry-over from other donors' samples.

The CDR3 sequence is CASRGTGNYEQYF. V is TRBV2 and J is TRBJ2-7; TCRdb's D call, TRBD1, is unchecked because there is no DNA. This CDR3 contains 13 residues. In germline, CDR1 is SNHLY, CDR2 FYNNEI.

The rearrangement links TRBV2 to TRBJ2-3; the D gene TCRdb calls, TRBD2, cannot be checked with no DNA. CDR1 and CDR2 (germline): SNHLY, FYNNEI. CDR3 length: 19 residues. This chain's CDR3 is CASRVLGASIGESTDTQYF.

The chain carries TRBV5-1 and TRBJ2-7; TCRdb indicates TRBD2, and absent DNA this call remains unverified. CDR3 length: 15 residues. Germline CDR1 and CDR2: SGHRS and YFSETQ. The CDR3: CASRAGLADSYEQYF.

V is TRBV19 and J is TRBJ2-1; as DNA is missing, the TRBD2 call by TCRdb cannot be tested. The CDR3 has 16 residues. Germline V gene sequence: CDR1 LNHDA, CDR2 SQIVND (reference sequence). The CDR3 region is CASSIILAGGYNEQFF.

The chain combines TRBV28 with TRBJ2-7; TCRdb selects TRBD1, and the lack of DNA leaves this call unchecked. There are 13 residues in the CDR3. The germline CDR1 and CDR2 sequences are MDHEN and SYDVKM. The CDR3: CASSFAQSYEQYF.